This TCR beta chain comes out of a study of CD8 T cells in Susac syndrome (dated by TCRdb to the late 2010s). Context from the whole study: Whether CD8+ T cell activation and differentiation in Susac syndrome was antigen driven was tested using repertoire sequencing. CD8+ T cell repertoire clonality was compared between fewer than 13 healthy donors, around 14 Susac syndrome patients and 15 multiple sclerosis patients.

The paper's findings and limits, for the study overall: The TCR sequencing and HLA analysis was acknowledged to have included a relatively small number of individuals.

A note on this clonotype: Its antigen is currently not known. No base-level quality is on record; no much larger clone is a single base apart.

CDR1 SQVTM and CDR2 ANQGSEA are derived from the germline V gene. The CDR3 covers 16 residues, taking in both the cysteine and the phenylalanine. Just CDR3 DNA is preserved here, 48 bases in frame from base 1. For this chain, trimming is 7 bases at the V end and 1 base at the J end, and the number of junction bases without a gene match is 12. Peripheral blood CD8+ and CD4+ T cells from healthy donors, Susac syndrome patients and multiple sclerosis patients were profiled by high-throughput TCR beta sequencing. The multiple sclerosis controls were treatment-naive patients who had stable or active relapsing-remitting disease and met the revised McDonald criteria. Bulk CD8+ and CD4+ T cells were purified magnetically by negative isolation, whereas CD8+ TEMRA cells were enriched by FACS. Blood was drawn into EDTA tubes, processed within 24 hours, and PBMCs were isolated by density gradient centrifugation. PBMCs intended for TCR sequencing were frozen in liquid nitrogen and were later thawed in a 37 degrees C water bath. Purity of sorted or isolated CD4+, CD8+ and CD8+ TEMRA cells was at least 90%.

RNA was extracted using the RNeasy kit, and 0.5 to 1 microgram was reverse transcribed with random hexamers. The immunoSEQ multiplex PCR assay, covering 54 Vbeta and 13 Jbeta segments, was used to amplify TCR beta CDR3 regions. PCR amplification bias was corrected using a synthetic template baseline for primer optimization and computational correction. In the authors' own workflow: Only productive sequences were kept, with reads annotated to V, D and J genes according to IMGT and analyzed in immunoSEQ Analyzer. Clonality was computed as one minus Shannon entropy normalized by log2 of the number of productive unique sequences. For each patient and control, public and private clones were evaluated among the 100 most prevalent clones. Clones were defined as Susac-specific if absent from the healthy and MS cohorts, from roughly 1,100 published viral clones and from other ImmuneACCESS disease sequences. The raw public reads went through TCRdb reprocessing: fastp at Q25, MiXCR clone calling, in-frame beta chains kept. Entries are consolidated by CDR3 protein sequence, retaining the most common genes and DNA. The V and J calls reflect TCRdb's pipeline rather than the authors' work. Recorded for this sample are 65,000 to 90,000 distinct CDR3 sequences; about 95% of them occurred a single time. 0.3% to 0.45% of the sample comes from the top ten.

The sample consisted of CD8+ T cells from PBMCs. The sequence links TRBV29-1 to TRBJ2-5; TRBD1 fits 10 bases in the junction. This clonotype was obtained from a human donor with multiple sclerosis. CDR3 reads: CSALSTGGPGQETQYF. Here is the DNA: TGCAGCGCCTTGTCGACAGGGGGCCCTGGCCAAGAGACCCAGTACTTC.